This entry features one TCR beta chain sequence. The data stem from a study of T cells expressing NK-cell markers. What made the TCR beta cDNA was 5'RACE template switching with UMIs. Following a re-call of the 5' RACE reads, TCRdb has one entry per CDR3 protein and lacks DNA. Its table records under 500,000 distinct CDR3 sequences. The germline gives CDR1 KGHSH, CDR2 LQKENI. CDR3 length equals 16 residues. Sequencing input: blood T cells: a sorted CD56 or NKG2C T cell subset, CD4+ or CD8+ T cells, or bulk PBMC T cells (not recorded which). The receptor's source is a woman aged 18 to 75 in good health. V usage is TRBV18 and J usage is TRBJ1-6. The CDR3 protein is CASSPGPPSNNSPLHF.